A single sample is the source of the 32 T cell receptor beta chains below, sequenced in a study of blood T cell repertoires in COVID-19. Method: immunoSEQ multiplex PCR; TCRdb's copy keeps in-frame clones and lacks some. The data contain 300,000 or so clones, approximately 87% of them singletons. What was sequenced was peripheral blood. These receptors all stem from a woman aged 25 to 39 with COVID-19, enrolled during active disease.

In DNA form, the CDR3 reads TGTGCCAGTACAAGACAGGGGGCGAGCTCCTACGAGCAGTACTTC. It translates to CASTRQGASSYEQYF. The chain combines TRBV6-5 with TRBJ2-7; TRBD1 aligns across 10 bases. The germline V gene encodes CDR1 MNHEY and CDR2 SVGAGI. V trimming: 9 bases; J trimming: 0 bases; junction bases outside the gene matches: 8. The CDR3 is 15 amino acids.

The gene calls are TRBV4-1 and TRBJ2-7; 14 bases agree with TRBD2. Germline CDR1 reads MGHRA; CDR2 reads YSYEKL. J was trimmed by 5 bases and V by 4 bases; bases with no gene match: 7. The CDR3 is 16 residues long. CDR3 bases: TGCGCCAGCAGCCGAGGGACTAGCGGGAGTTCCGACGAGCAGTACTTC. It is translated as CASSRGTSGSSDEQYF.

This clone was seen a single time. V gene TRBV6-5 combines with J gene TRBJ1-2; 7 bases align to TRBD1. This CDR3 region has 15 residues. Losses at the gene ends were 6 bases for V and 4 bases for J; bases not matched to a gene: 11. CDR1 is MNHEY and CDR2 is SVGAGI in the germline V gene. CDR3 DNA: TGTGCCAGCAGGCCTACAGGGGCCCAAGTCTATGGCTACACCTTC. This sequence encodes CASRPTGAQVYGYTF.

The chain recombines TRBV3-1 (or the pseudogene TRBV3-2) with TRBJ2-5; tentatively, D is TRBD2 (6 bases). The CDR3 loop spans 15 amino acids. The V gene lost 5 bases and the J gene lost 2 bases, with 15 bases spanning the gap. Germline V gene sequence: CDR1 LGHDT, CDR2 YNNKEL (reference sequence). As DNA, the CDR3 is TGTGCCAGCAGCGAGGTAACTAGCACACAAGAGACCCAGTACTTC. Translation gives CASSEVTSTQETQYF.

This clone showed up just once. The CDR3 is CASSSPGRLVHGANEQFF. The CDR3, as DNA: TGTGCCAGCAGCTCCCCCGGAAGACTAGTTCATGGGGCCAATGAGCAGTTCTTC. The rearrangement uses TRBV13 and TRBJ2-1; D may be TRBD2 (6 bases). V dropped 4 bases and J dropped 6 bases, with 25 bases sitting between them. Germline V gives CDR1 PRHDT, CDR2 FYEKMQ (reference sequence). The CDR3 extends over 18 amino acids.

The chain links TRBV5-4 to TRBJ2-5; 9 nucleotides align to TRBD1. The trim removed 2 bases at V and 9 bases at J, leaving 8 bases unmatched. CDR3 length: 14 amino acids. The V gene's germline CDR1 is SGHNT and CDR2 YYREEE (reference sequence). The CDR3 here is CASSFAGTGRPQYF. The CDR3 DNA sequence: TGTGCCAGCAGCTTCGCCGGGACAGGGAGGCCCCAGTACTTC.

The rearrangement links TRBV7-9 to TRBJ1-4, with a possible D match to TRBD1 (5 bases). The CDR3 totals 16 residues. Germline CDR1 reads SEHNR; CDR2 reads FQNEAQ (reference sequence). Trimming shortened V by 5 bases and J by 5 bases, and 18 bases separated the two germline ends. The DNA for the CDR3 is TGTGCCAGCAGCACGCACTACGGGGGTGGAAATGAAAAACTGTTTTTT. Its translation: CASSTHYGGGNEKLFF.

The sample holds one count of this clone. This sequence joins TRBV25-1 and TRBJ1-3; D gene unclear. Deletions cut 6 bases from V and 1 base from J, with 10 bases between. CDR1 is MGHDK, CDR2 SYGVNS, per germline. The CDR3 is 14 residues long. CDR3 loop: CASSLGFSGNTIYF. The CDR3 DNA reads as TGTGCCAGCAGCCTAGGCTTTTCTGGAAACACCATATATTTT.

The chain uses TRBV27 and TRBJ2-3; tentative D call: TRBD2 (6 bases). V gave up 4 bases and J gave up 3 bases, with 14 bases separating them. This CDR3 is built from 15 residues. Germline-derived CDR1 and CDR2 are MNHEY and SMNVEV (reference sequence). The DNA for the CDR3 is TGTGCCAGCAGTTGGGACTCTAGCATGACAGATACGCAGTATTTT. This sequence encodes CASSWDSSMTDTQYF.

The genes are TRBV7-8 and TRBJ2-1, with 9 bases fitting TRBD1. V was clipped by 5 bases and J by 0 bases; unmatched bases: 8. The germline gives CDR1 SGHVS, CDR2 FQNEAQ. There are 17 residues in the CDR3. This CDR3 reads CASSTRDRESSYNEQFF. The CDR3 DNA is TGTGCCAGCAGCACAAGGGACAGGGAAAGCTCCTACAATGAGCAGTTCTTC.

The chain has TRBV14 and TRBJ2-2; TRBD2 matches at 10 bases. Unmatched junction bases numbered 4, after V lost 2 bases and J lost 4 bases. Germline values: CDR1 SGHDN, CDR2 FVKESK. The CDR3 spans 16 residues. DNA for the CDR3: TGTGCCAGCAGCCAACGGACTAGCGGTTTCACCGGGGAGCTGTTTTTT. This codes for CASSQRTSGFTGELFF.

This chain links TRBV7-3 with TRBJ2-7; 10 bases align to TRBD1. Germline V gene data show CDR1 as SGHTA and CDR2 as FQGTGA. Trimming removed 5 bases from V and 7 bases from J; junction bases left unmatched: 5. The CDR3 runs 13 residues. The CDR3 DNA follows: TGTGCCAGCAGCCCGGGACAGGGGTGGGAGCAGTACTTC. Protein product: CASSPGQGWEQYF.

This sequence joins TRBV3-1 (or the pseudogene TRBV3-2) and TRBJ1-2; 10 bases map to TRBD1. In germline, CDR1 is LGHDT, CDR2 YNNKEL (reference sequence). V shed 3 bases, J shed 5 bases, and the junction held 9 bases outside the gene matches. The CDR3 consists of 16 residues. The CDR3 nucleotides are TGTGCCAGCAGCCAGGAAAGACAGGGGGCGTGGTATGGCTACACCTTC. The encoded protein is CASSQERQGAWYGYTF.

This chain uses TRBV5-1 with TRBJ2-2, with 9 bases fitting TRBD2. Germline lookup yields CDR1 SGHRS and CDR2 YFSETQ. The V segment lost 0 bases and the J segment 6 bases; nucleotides outside the gene matches: 6. The CDR3 covers 16 residues. The CDR3 coding sequence is TGCGCCAGCAGCTTGGTTAGTAGCGGGAGAGCCGGGGAGCTGTTTTTT. Translated, it gives CASSLVSSGRAGELFF.

The chain joins TRBV29-1 to TRBJ2-2, with 7 bases that match TRBD2. CDR1 SQVTM and CDR2 ANQGSEA come from the germline V gene. V lost 2 bases to trimming and J lost 2 bases; unmatched junction nucleotides: 11. This CDR3 has 17 residues. The CDR3 nucleotides are TGCAGCGTTGAATATTCTGCTAGCGGTCCTAACACCGGGGAGCTGTTTTTT. Protein sequence: CSVEYSASGPNTGELFF.

This chain connects TRBV24-1 to TRBJ1-2; TRBD1 matches 10 bases. V lost 7 bases to trimming and J lost 3 bases; unmatched junction nucleotides: 16. Germline-derived CDR1 and CDR2 are KGHDR and SFDVKD. The CDR3 is 18 amino acids. The CDR3 region has the DNA TGTGCCACCAGCCCAATCCGGAGGACAGGGGGGCTGGACTATGGCTACACCTTC. Translated, it gives CATSPIRRTGGLDYGYTF.

The rearrangement links TRBV20-1 to TRBJ1-3; D remains ambiguous. Germline CDR1 reads DFQATT; CDR2 reads SNEGSKA (reference sequence). The CDR3 has 12 amino acids. Trimming shortened V by 3 bases and J by 4 bases, and 7 bases separated the two germline ends. CDR3 in DNA: TGCAGTGCTAGTTCGGGAGGAAACACCATATATTTT. This translates into CSASSGGNTIYF.

V and J are TRBV19 and TRBJ1-2; 7 positions agree with TRBD1. With V trimmed by 0 bases and J by 4 bases, 5 bases remained unmatched. The CDR3 extends over 15 amino acids. Germline CDR1 LNHDA, CDR2 SQIVND (reference sequence). The CDR3 DNA reads as TGTGCCAGTAGTATAGACGACAGGGACCCCTATGGCTACACCTTC. This sequence encodes CASSIDDRDPYGYTF.

The chain has TRBV4-2 and TRBJ2-7; D possibly corresponds to TRBD2 (5 bases). Trimming stripped 5 bases from V and 0 bases from J, with 8 bases between. The CDR3 runs to 13 residues. Germline loops: CDR1 LGHNA, CDR2 YNFKEQ. In DNA, the CDR3 is TGTGCCAGCAGCATGAGCGGCTCCTACGAGCAGTACTTC. It encodes CASSMSGSYEQYF.

Of note for this clone: The same CDR3 also results from other DNA sequences found in this sample. The CDR3 loop reads CAWSTGTGRFF. For the CDR3, the DNA is TGTGCCTGGAGCACCGGGACAGGGCGTTTTTTT. The V and J genes are TRBV30 and TRBJ1-4; 9 nucleotides match TRBD1. CDR3 length: 11 residues. V lost 3 bases to trimming and J lost 17 bases; unmatched junction nucleotides: 7. Germline-derived CDR1 and CDR2 are GTSNPN and SVGIG (reference sequence). Drawing the rest from reference TRBV30 and TRBJ1-4, the complete variable domain is SQTIHQWPATLVQPVGSPLSLECTVEGTSNPNLYWYRQAAGRGLQLLFYSVGIGQISSEVPQNLSASRPQDRQFILSSKKLLLSDSGFYLCAWSTGTGRFFGSGTQLSVL.

This chain uses TRBV11-2 with TRBJ2-2; 10 nucleotides match TRBD2. J gave up 9 bases and V 0 bases, and 13 bases lay outside the gene matches. This CDR3 region has 18 residues. CDR1 and CDR2 from the germline V gene are SGHAT and FQNNGV. CDR3 region: CASSLDEASGGTPWELFF. DNA of the CDR3: TGTGCCAGCAGCTTAGATGAGGCTAGCGGGGGAACACCCTGGGAGCTGTTTTTT.

V gene TRBV24-1 combines with J gene TRBJ2-7; 9 bases fit TRBD2. With V trimmed by 12 bases and J by 0 bases, 14 bases remained unmatched. This CDR3 is built from 16 residues. From germline, CDR1 is KGHDR and CDR2 SFDVKD. Here the CDR3 reads CASQLAGRLSSYEQYF. Written as DNA, the CDR3 is TGTGCCTCCCAACTAGCGGGCCGTCTTAGCTCCTACGAGCAGTACTTC.

V gene TRBV28 combines with J gene TRBJ1-2; TRBD1 might be the D (6 bases). There are 15 residues in the CDR3. V lost 7 bases and J lost 6, with 21 bases in between. Germline CDR1 MDHEN, CDR2 SYDVKM. The CDR3 sequence: CASIQSSNGGHGYTF. In DNA, the CDR3 is TGTGCCAGCATTCAGTCCTCCAATGGGGGCCATGGCTACACCTTC.

The rearrangement links TRBV10-2 to TRBJ2-7, with a tentative D call TRBD1 (6 bases). The CDR3 is 16 amino acids. The V and J ends lost 0 bases and 3 bases respectively, with 15 bases between them. The V gene's germline CDR1 is WSHSY and CDR2 SAAADI. This CDR3 is CASSESLGAGDYEQYF. The CDR3, as DNA: TGCGCCAGCAGTGAGTCATTGGGGGCAGGGGACTACGAGCAGTACTTC.

The chain recombines TRBV11-3 with TRBJ2-7, with TRBD2 matching over 14 bases. V was clipped by 5 bases and J by 9 bases; unmatched bases: 9. CDR3 length: 15 residues. From germline, CDR1 is SGHNT and CDR2 YENEEA. The CDR3 nucleotides read TGTGCCAGCAGCCCCCGGGGGACTAGCGGGAGAGTGCAGTACTTC. Translation gives CASSPRGTSGRVQYF.

The chain uses TRBV11-2 and TRBJ2-5, with 7 nucleotides matching TRBD1. The CDR3 spans 17 residues. The V gene end was trimmed by 4 bases and the J gene end by 5 bases; junction bases not matched to a gene: 16. Looked up from germline, CDR1 is SGHAT and CDR2 is FQNNGV. The chain's CDR3 is CASSSGIREQGTETQYF. The CDR3 bases are TGTGCCAGCAGCTCGGGAATCCGGGAACAGGGGACGGAGACCCAGTACTTC.

CDR3 protein: CASSSEGNQPQHF. CDR3 nucleotide sequence: TGCGCCAGCAGCTCCGAGGGCAATCAGCCCCAGCATTTT. The rearrangement uses TRBV5-1 and TRBJ1-5, with D uncertain. Germline V gene lookup returns CDR1 SGHRS and CDR2 YFSETQ. This CDR3 has 13 residues. Trimming removed 3 bases at V and 2 bases at J, with 6 bases between.

The V call is TRBV18, the J call TRBJ1-1, with no clear D. The CDR3 totals 15 residues. Germline values: CDR1 KGHSH, CDR2 LQKENI. The V gene lost 3 bases and the J gene lost 2 bases, with 13 bases spanning the gap. CDR3 nucleotide sequence: TGTGCCAGCTCACCTTCCGCGATTTTAAACACTGAAGCTTTCTTT. This encodes CASSPSAILNTEAFF.

The genes are TRBV5-1 and TRBJ1-4; weak D call: TRBD1 (6 bases). Deletions cut 3 bases from V and 8 bases from J, with 14 bases between. There are 14 residues in the CDR3. The V gene's germline CDR1 is SGHRS and CDR2 YFSETQ. The CDR3: CASSSSGVGEKLFF. In DNA form, the CDR3 reads TGCGCCAGCAGCTCGTCAGGGGTAGGAGAAAAACTGTTTTTT.

In regard to this clone: Different DNA sequences within this sample yield the same CDR3. The V and J genes are TRBV6-5 and TRBJ1-1; a possible D gene is TRBD1 (5 bases). Germline V lookup: CDR1 MNHEY, CDR2 SVGAGI. V was pared by 0 bases and J by 4 bases, with 6 bases between. The length of the CDR3 is 13 residues. The CDR3, as DNA: TGTGCCAGCAGTTACTCGGGGGGCACTGAAGCTTTCTTT. It translates to CASSYSGGTEAFF.

The V gene is TRBV7-9, the J gene TRBJ2-7; TRBD1 matches 7 bases. Per the germline V gene, CDR1 is SEHNR and CDR2 is FQNEAQ (reference sequence). The V gene end was trimmed by 6 bases and the J gene end by 5 bases; junction bases not matched to a gene: 7. The CDR3 spans 13 residues. The CDR3 bases are TGTGCCAGCAGGGCGGACAGGACGAACGAGCAGTACTTC. It specifies CASRADRTNEQYF.

The V call is TRBV29-1, the J call TRBJ2-7; 8 bases line up with TRBD1. V trimming: 7 bases; J trimming: 4 bases; junction bases outside the gene matches: 9. This CDR3 region has 13 residues. Germline-derived CDR1 and CDR2 are SQVTM and ANQGSEA. The CDR3 nucleotides are TGCAGCGAACGACAGGGGATATCTTACGAGCAGTACTTC. Translated: CSERQGISYEQYF.